A single sample is the source of the 17 T cell receptor beta chains below, sequenced in a study of CD8 T cells in Susac syndrome. With random hexamers, reverse transcription was performed on about 0.5 to 1 ug of RNA. TCRdb fed the immunoSEQ multiplex PCR reads into MiXCR, producing one record per CDR3 protein. The table shows some 120,000 distinct CDR3 sequences, with roughly 94% occurring only once. The sequencing input was CD4+ T cells from PBMCs. The receptors stem from a human donor with multiple sclerosis.

The genes are TRBV6-5 and TRBJ1-5; 7 bases agree with TRBD1. CDR3 size: 14 residues. Trimming took 2 bases from V and 5 from J; bases not matched to a gene: 3. Germline V gene data show CDR1 as MNHEY and CDR2 as SVGAGI. The CDR3 is CASSYRTGDQPQHF. Written as DNA, the CDR3 is TGTGCCAGCAGTTACCGTACAGGGGATCAGCCCCAGCATTTT.

The chain carries TRBV7-2 and TRBJ2-7; D is unclear. The germline V gene has CDR1 SGHTA and CDR2 FQGNSA. This CDR3 region has 13 residues. Trimming removed 1 base at V and 3 bases at J, with 7 bases between. CDR3 nucleotide sequence: TGTGCCAGCAGCTTAGTAGGCTACTACGAGCAGTACTTC. Protein product: CASSLVGYYEQYF.

This rearrangement joins TRBV7-9 to TRBJ2-2; 8 bases map to TRBD1. The CDR3 loop spans 15 amino acids. The junction had 7 bases not matched to a gene; V was cut back by 5 bases and J by 5 bases. Germline V lookup: CDR1 SEHNR, CDR2 FQNEAQ (reference sequence). The CDR3 loop reads CASSLRDRPTGELFF. The CDR3, as DNA: TGTGCCAGCAGCCTGCGGGACAGGCCGACCGGGGAGCTGTTTTTT. Variable domain in full (rest from reference TRBV7-9 and TRBJ2-2): DTGVSQNPRHKITKRGQNVTFRCDPISEHNRLYWYRQTLGQGPEFLTYFQNEAQLEKSRLLSDRFSAERPKGSFSTLEIQRTEQGDSAMYLCASSLRDRPTGELFFGEGSRLTVL.

DNA for the CDR3: TGTGCCTGGAGTGGCGGGACGGTCTCCTACGAGCAGTACTTC. The encoded protein is CAWSGGTVSYEQYF. V usage is TRBV30 and J usage is TRBJ2-7; tentative D call: TRBD2 (6 bases). CDR3 length equals 14 residues. Between the trimmed V and J ends, which lost 1 base and 0 bases, there was a span of 10 bases. Germline loops: CDR1 GTSNPN, CDR2 SVGIG (reference sequence).

The rearrangement links TRBV19 to TRBJ1-1; weak D call: TRBD1 (5 bases). Germline CDR1 LNHDA, CDR2 SQIVND (reference sequence). There are 13 residues in the CDR3. The ends were cut back, 5 bases at V and 4 bases at J, with 11 bases in the middle. CDR3 in amino acids: CASSLPGITEAFF. The CDR3 DNA sequence: TGTGCCAGTAGTCTCCCAGGGATCACTGAAGCTTTCTTT.

V gene TRBV12-3 or TRBV12-4 combines with J gene TRBJ2-5; a possible D gene is TRBD2 (6 bases). The CDR3 spans 14 residues. With 4 bases removed from V and 5 bases from J, the gap between germline ends came to 14 bases. The DNA of the CDR3 is TGTGCCAGCAGTTACGGGAGAACTTGGGAGACCCAGTACTTC. Its translation is CASSYGRTWETQYF.

The rearrangement uses TRBV12-3 or TRBV12-4 and TRBJ2-2, with TRBD2 as a possible D gene (6 bases). Trimming removed 3 bases at V and 6 bases at J, with 8 bases between. The CDR3 has 13 residues. Here the CDR3 reads CASSLTGAGELFF. Here the CDR3 DNA reads TGTGCCAGCAGTTTGACGGGGGCCGGGGAGCTGTTTTTT.

CDR3 sequence reads: CASSQGGIVGEQFF. CDR3 DNA: TGCGCCAGCAGCCAAGGAGGGATTGTGGGTGAGCAGTTCTTC. V is TRBV4-1 and J is TRBJ2-1; possibly TRBD2 for D (5 bases). The germline V and J ends were trimmed by 1 base and 9 bases, with 13 bases remaining between them. Germline values: CDR1 MGHRA, CDR2 YSYEKL. This CDR3 region has 14 residues.

The gene calls are TRBV25-1 and TRBJ2-7, with D tentatively TRBD1 or TRBD2 (5 bases each). The germline CDR1 and CDR2 sequences are MGHDK and SYGVNS. Deletions cut 5 bases from V and 0 bases from J, with 11 bases between. CDR3 length: 14 amino acids. The CDR3 coding sequence is TGTGCCAGCAGTCCTGATGGGGGCTCCTACGAGCAGTACTTC. Its protein is CASSPDGGSYEQYF.

The CDR3 sequence is CASSQDAQGEYEQYF. The CDR3 DNA reads TGTGCCAGCAGCCAAGATGCACAGGGGGAGTACGAGCAGTACTTC. The gene calls are TRBV4-2 and TRBJ2-7; 8 positions match TRBD1. This CDR3 is 15 amino acids long. V gave up 0 bases and J gave up 4 bases; unmatched junction bases: 5. Germline V gene sequence: CDR1 LGHNA, CDR2 YNFKEQ.

The CDR3 bases are TGTGCCAGCAGTTATTCCGGGACAGGCTCTGGAAACACCATATATTTT. This codes for CASSYSGTGSGNTIYF. The V gene is TRBV6-5, the J gene TRBJ1-3; 8 bases fit TRBD1. This CDR3 has 16 amino acids. Per the germline V gene, CDR1 is MNHEY and CDR2 is SVGAGI. V lost 3 bases, J lost 0 bases, and 4 bases stayed unmatched.

The chain couples TRBV6-1 to TRBJ1-5; 7 positions agree with TRBD1. CDR3 size: 16 residues. The trim removed 6 bases at V and 3 bases at J, leaving 11 bases unmatched. Germline V gene sequence: CDR1 MNHNS, CDR2 SASEGT. CDR3 region: CASSPKTGANNQPQHF. The CDR3 coding sequence is TGTGCCAGCAGCCCTAAAACAGGGGCGAACAATCAGCCCCAGCATTTT.

V and J are TRBV30 and TRBJ2-7, with TRBD1 matching over 7 bases. V lost 3 bases to trimming and J lost 0 bases; unmatched junction nucleotides: 11. Germline loops: CDR1 GTSNPN, CDR2 SVGIG (reference sequence). CDR3 length: 16 amino acids. CDR3 coding DNA: TGTGCCTGGAGCAACCAGGGGGACACTTTCTCCTACGAGCAGTACTTC. Amino acids: CAWSNQGDTFSYEQYF. The full variable domain, completed using reference TRBV30 and TRBJ2-7, is SQTIHQWPATLVQPVGSPLSLECTVEGTSNPNLYWYRQAAGRGLQLLFYSVGIGQISSEVPQNLSASRPQDRQFILSSKKLLLSDSGFYLCAWSNQGDTFSYEQYFGPGTRLTVT.

This clonotype appeared a single time. V and J are TRBV29-1 and TRBJ2-3; D may be TRBD1 (6 bases). Germline V gene sequence: CDR1 SQVTM, CDR2 ANQGSEA. The CDR3 consists of 13 residues. The germline V and J ends were trimmed by 7 bases and 0 bases, with 11 bases remaining between them. The CDR3 region is CSAPGASTDTQYF. DNA of the CDR3: TGCAGCGCCCCAGGGGCTAGCACAGATACGCAGTATTTT.

This clonotype has just one count. V usage is TRBV5-4 and J usage is TRBJ2-3; 12 nucleotides match TRBD2. The length of the CDR3 is 16 residues. Germline loops: CDR1 SGHNT, CDR2 YYREEE (reference sequence). The V and J ends lost 3 bases and 4 bases, in that order; junction bases with no gene match: 6. As DNA, the CDR3 is TGTGCCAGCAGCTCTGGACTAGCGGGGACCGCAGATACGCAGTATTTT. Protein sequence: CASSSGLAGTADTQYF.

The chain joins TRBV5-1 to TRBJ2-7; 11 nucleotides line up with TRBD2. Per germline, CDR1 SGHRS and CDR2 YFSETQ. This CDR3 has 15 amino acids. The trim removed 1 base at V and 4 bases at J, leaving 4 bases unmatched. In nucleotides, the CDR3 is TGCGCCAGCAGCTTGCCGGGACTAGCGGAATACGAGCAGTACTTC. It yields the protein CASSLPGLAEYEQYF.

The chain couples TRBV7-2 to TRBJ2-7, with 7 nucleotides matching TRBD2. The V gene end was trimmed by 5 bases and the J gene end by 2 bases; junction bases not matched to a gene: 9. CDR3 length equals 15 residues. The germline CDR1 and CDR2 sequences are SGHTA and FQGNSA. The CDR3 DNA reads TGTGCCAGCAGCCCCTCTGAGGGGACTACCTACGAGCAGTACTTC. Encoded protein: CASSPSEGTTYEQYF.